What follows are 27 T cell receptor beta chains derived from one specimen sequenced in a study of blood T cells in healthy people across ages. Then a second PCR, running about 7 to 11 cycles, was carried out with a sample-barcoded 5' primer and a J-beta primer mix. TCRdb re-analysed the 5' RACE reads in MiXCR, keeping a single row per CDR3 protein. There are some 710,000 distinct CDR3 sequences in the sample; about a fifth occur only once, and 22% lies in the top ten. The specimen was blood. The receptor source for this set is a man in his 70s in good health.

This clonotype was seen more than once but under ten times. This sequence joins TRBV6-2 or TRBV6-3 and TRBJ2-3; D might be TRBD2 (6 bases). Trimming left V 8 bases short and J 3 bases short, with 18 bases between. Germline loops: CDR1 MNHEY, CDR2 SVGEGT. The CDR3 consists of 15 residues. CDR3 loop: CASFSPGGRTDTQYF. CDR3 coding DNA: TGTGCCAGCTTCTCGCCTGGGGGGAGAACAGATACGCAGTATTTT.

The V call is TRBV3-1, the J call TRBJ2-3, with D uncertain. From germline, CDR1 is LGHDT and CDR2 YNNKEL (reference sequence). Trimming pared 1 base from V and 5 bases from J, leaving 7 bases between. This CDR3 region has 13 residues. CDR3 nucleotide sequence: TGTGCCAGCAGCCAAGGGTATGGAGATACGCAGTATTTT. Amino acid sequence: CASSQGYGDTQYF.

This clonotype was counted a few times. The chain carries TRBV18 and TRBJ2-7, with a weak D call TRBD2 (6 bases). The CDR3 consists of 14 residues. Germline V lookup: CDR1 KGHSH, CDR2 LQKENI. V was pared by 4 bases and J by 0 bases, with 10 bases between. CDR3 region: CASSLDGSSYEQYV. CDR3 sequence (DNA): TGTGCCAGCTCACTGGACGGGAGCTCCTACGAGCAGTACGTC.

The chain uses TRBV5-5 and TRBJ2-1; TRBD2 matches 12 bases. The germline CDR1 and CDR2 sequences are SGHKS and YYEKEE (reference sequence). The CDR3 loop spans 17 amino acids. After removal of 4 bases from V and 6 bases from J, the junction contained 11 bases not matched to a gene. CDR3: CASSLLTLAGGLNEQFF. CDR3 nucleotides: TGTGCCAGCAGCCTTCTAACCCTAGCGGGAGGGCTCAATGAGCAGTTCTTC. Using reference TRBV5-5 and TRBJ2-1 for the parts outside the CDR3, the full variable domain is DAGVTQSPTHLIKTRGQQVTLRCSPISGHKSVSWYQQVLGQGPQFIFQYYEKEERGRGNFPDRFSARQFPNYSSELNVNALLLGDSALYLCASSLLTLAGGLNEQFFGPGTRLTVL.

In the case of this clonotype: Germline and junction disagree at one end, which may indicate a read error. This sequence joins TRBV20-1 and TRBJ1-4; D is possibly TRBD1 (6 bases). CDR3 size: 15 residues. Germline CDR1 is DFQATT and CDR2 is SNEGSKA (reference sequence). The CDR3 region is CSAGDRTATNEKLFF. The CDR3 DNA reads TGCAGTGCTGGAGATCGGACAGCAACTAATGAAAAACTGTTTTTT.

V is TRBV20-1 and J is TRBJ1-2, with a weak D call TRBD1 (6 bases). The CDR3 covers 14 residues. The V and J ends lost 4 bases and 4 bases respectively, with 16 bases between them. CDR1 and CDR2 (germline): DFQATT, SNEGSKA (reference sequence). The CDR3 is CSATSGGQGYGYTF. The CDR3, as DNA: TGCAGTGCTACCTCGGGGGGGCAGGGCTATGGCTACACCTTC.

The V and J genes are TRBV27 and TRBJ2-1, with a weak D call TRBD1 (6 bases). CDR1 is MNHEY, CDR2 SMNVEV, per germline (reference sequence). The germline V and J ends were trimmed by 0 bases and 2 bases, with 11 bases remaining between them. This CDR3 region has 16 residues. CDR3 in amino acids: CASSLSRGTAYNEQFF. CDR3 nucleotides: TGTGCCAGCAGTTTATCAAGGGGGACCGCCTACAATGAGCAGTTCTTC.

The J gene is TRBJ2-5, the V gene TRBV7-9; D gene uncertain. This CDR3 comprises 15 residues. Germline CDR1 reads SEHNR; CDR2 reads FQNEAQ (reference sequence). With 1 base removed from V and 3 bases from J, the gap between germline ends came to 12 bases. The CDR3 nucleotides read TGTGCCAGCAGCTTAGTGCCAGGACCAAAAGAGACCCAGTACTTC. Amino acids: CASSLVPGPKETQYF.

The chain joins TRBV12-3 or TRBV12-4 to TRBJ2-3; D not certain. Between the trimmed V and J ends, which lost 7 bases and 6 bases, there was a span of 5 bases. The CDR3 has 10 amino acids. The CDR3 coding sequence is TGTGCCAGCATGGGGGATACGCAGTATTTT. Its protein product is CASMGDTQYF.

V usage is TRBV5-1 and J usage is TRBJ1-1; perhaps TRBD1 as D (5 bases). Germline-derived CDR1 and CDR2 are SGHRS and YFSETQ. Trimming took off 5 bases at V and 1 base at J, with 15 bases between the two ends. This CDR3 is built from 15 residues. The chain's CDR3 is CASSRYGTSNTEAFF. CDR3 DNA: TGCGCCAGCAGTCGATACGGGACGTCGAACACTGAAGCTTTCTTT.

This clonotype appeared a few times. This chain joins TRBV29-1 and TRBJ2-7; TRBD1 might be the D (5 bases). The CDR3 contains 11 residues. From germline, CDR1 is SQVTM and CDR2 ANQGSEA. V was shortened by 2 bases and J by 3 bases, with 5 bases between the two germline ends. The CDR3 sequence is CSVERGYEQYF. For the CDR3, the DNA is TGCAGCGTTGAAAGGGGCTACGAGCAGTACTTC.

J is TRBJ2-5 and V is TRBV12-3 or TRBV12-4; D may be TRBD2 (5 bases). The DNA end is more similar to TRBJ2-7, so the J call may be wrong. The CDR3 has 17 residues. The CDR3 coding sequence is TGTGCCAGCACCCAAAATCGCGGAGGCGGTGCTCCCTACGAGCAGTACTTC. It translates to CASTQNRGGGAPYEQYF.

This clonotype was recorded a few times. CDR3 region: CASSLVSGSYEQYV. The CDR3 DNA reads as TGCGCCAGCAGCTTGGTATCAGGTTCGTACGAGCAGTACGTC. J is TRBJ2-7 and V is TRBV5-1; D remains unclear. The CDR3 has 14 residues. Trimming shortened V by 0 bases and J by 4 bases, and 11 bases separated the two germline ends. In germline, CDR1 is SGHRS, CDR2 YFSETQ.

This clonotype has more than one count but fewer than ten. The gene calls are TRBV12-3 or TRBV12-4 and TRBJ2-2; D is uncertain. Trimming stripped 3 bases from V and 3 bases from J, with 8 bases between. This CDR3 is built from 14 residues. CDR3 loop: CASSFGRYTGELFF. CDR3 DNA: TGTGCCAGCAGTTTCGGCAGGTACACCGGGGAGCTGTTTTTT.

V usage is TRBV5-1 and J usage is TRBJ2-5, with D unclear. This CDR3 spans 16 amino acids. Germline values: CDR1 SGHRS, CDR2 YFSETQ. V shed 5 bases and J shed 1 base, with 18 bases lying between them. CDR3 region: CASRVGDGRIQETQYF. DNA for the CDR3: TGCGCCAGCAGAGTAGGTGACGGACGTATCCAAGAGACCCAGTACTTC.

In its sample, this clonotype was seen many times. V usage is TRBV27 and J usage is TRBJ2-5, with 7 bases fitting TRBD2. Germline values: CDR1 MNHEY, CDR2 SMNVEV (reference sequence). V lost 6 bases and J lost 5; bases outside the gene matches: 6. CDR3 length: 13 amino acids. CDR3: CASRRLAPETQYF. As DNA, the CDR3 is TGTGCCAGCAGGAGACTAGCTCCCGAGACCCAGTACTTC.

The chain joins TRBV6-2 or TRBV6-3 to TRBJ2-5; D remains ambiguous. The germline V gene has CDR1 MNHEY and CDR2 SVGEGT. The CDR3 runs to 14 residues. V was clipped by 0 bases and J by 2 bases, with 7 bases between them. CDR3 nucleotides: TGTGCCAGCAGTTACTCGACGGGTCAAGAGACCCAGTACTTC. Translation: CASSYSTGQETQYF.

This clonotype has a count of ten or more. This chain connects TRBV15 to TRBJ2-1; no reliable D call. The CDR3 contains 15 residues. Per the germline V gene, CDR1 is LNHNV and CDR2 is YYDKDF (reference sequence). Trimming pared 0 bases from V and 0 bases from J, leaving 6 bases between. CDR3 sequence reads: CATSRDLVSYNEQFF. CDR3 in DNA: TGTGCCACCAGCAGAGACCTCGTCTCCTACAATGAGCAGTTCTTC.

The chain carries TRBV5-6 and TRBJ2-5; D is unclear. Judging by the DNA end, TRBJ2-1 fits better; the J call may be wrong. The CDR3 consists of 16 residues. Germline CDR1 SGHDT, CDR2 YYEEEE. In DNA form, the CDR3 reads TGTGCCAGCAGCCCGTTGACGTTACTTTTGAGCAATGAGCAGTTCTTC. This encodes CASSPLTLLLSNEQFF.

A single count supports this clonotype. V usage is TRBV5-1 and J usage is TRBJ2-1; D remains unclear. Near its end, the DNA agrees better with TRBJ2-5, so the J call may be wrong. The CDR3 is made up of 16 amino acids. Per germline, CDR1 SGHRS and CDR2 YFSETQ. CDR3 residues: CASSSKVPLGTETQYF. In DNA, the CDR3 is TGCGCCAGCAGCTCAAAGGTACCGCTAGGCACGGAGACCCAGTACTTC.

This chain links TRBV29-1 with TRBJ1-4; TRBD1 matches at 7 bases. V lost 7 bases, J lost 8 bases, and 4 bases stayed unmatched. Germline loops: CDR1 SQVTM, CDR2 ANQGSEA. The CDR3 has 11 residues. CDR3 nucleotide sequence: TGCAGCGCCGGGACAGTCGAAAAACTGTTTTTT. As protein: CSAGTVEKLFF.

This clonotype occurred a few times. The CDR3 region is CASSPPGLTQETQYF. The DNA of the CDR3 is TGTGCCAGCAGCCCCCCGGGACTGACACAAGAGACCCAGTACTTC. The chain uses TRBV7-2 and TRBJ2-5; tentative D call: TRBD2 (6 bases). Germline CDR1 SGHTA, CDR2 FQGNSA. Between the trimmed V and J ends, which lost 5 bases and 2 bases, there was a span of 15 bases. The CDR3 runs 15 residues.

This clonotype was found a few times. The chain has TRBV29-1 and TRBJ2-3; D ambiguous. The CDR3 consists of 13 residues. V lost 4 bases and J 4 bases, leaving 12 bases between the germline ends. Per germline, CDR1 SQVTM and CDR2 ANQGSEA. CDR3 sequence reads: CSVGRSRPDTQYF. In DNA form, the CDR3 reads TGCAGCGTTGGCCGCTCCCGCCCAGATACGCAGTATTTT.

The V gene is TRBV28, the J gene TRBJ1-2; unclear D gene. The germline CDR1 and CDR2 sequences are MDHEN and SYDVKM. V was pared by 10 bases and J by 4 bases, with 10 bases between. The CDR3 is 11 amino acids. CDR3 DNA sequence: TGTGCCACCCGCACCCTCTATGGCTACACCTTC. This gives the protein CATRTLYGYTF.

The V call is TRBV19, the J call TRBJ2-1; 9 bases line up with TRBD2. Germline CDR1 is LNHDA and CDR2 is SQIVND (reference sequence). The CDR3 covers 13 residues. The J segment lost 15 bases and the V segment lost 5 bases, leaving 11 bases of the junction unmatched. In DNA, the CDR3 is TGTGCCAGTAGTCAAGGACTAGCGTCAGGGAGGTTCTTC. It specifies CASSQGLASGRFF.

This clonotype showed up many times. The genes are TRBV6-5 and TRBJ2-1; weak D call: TRBD2 (5 bases). The CDR3 length is 14 residues. Between the trimmed V and J ends, which lost 4 bases and 6 bases, there was a span of 13 bases. In germline, CDR1 is MNHEY, CDR2 SVGAGI. CDR3 region: CASSSPARVNEQFF. In nucleotides, the CDR3 is TGTGCCAGCAGTTCCCCTGCGCGGGTCAATGAGCAGTTCTTC.

The chain carries TRBV7-9 and TRBJ1-3, with 10 bases matching TRBD1. This CDR3 comprises 17 residues. The junction had 15 bases not matched to a gene; V was cut back by 5 bases and J by 8 bases. Germline CDR1 is SEHNR and CDR2 is FQNEAQ (reference sequence). CDR3 bases: TGTGCCAGCAGCCCCAGAAGACAGGGGGCTAAAGGAGACACCATATATTTT. Translating gives CASSPRRQGAKGDTIYF.